A selection of T cell receptor beta chains follows, all from one sample in a study of OX40 agonist ivuxolimab in advanced cancers. Profiled with immunoSEQ multiplex PCR; TCRdb holds only in-frame clones, not every one. The profile shows approximately 110,000 clones, around 93% of them singletons. Sequenced material: CD4+ or CD8+ T cells sorted from blood, taken in a trial of the OX40 agonist ivuxolimab. All receptors come from an adult with an advanced solid tumor such as melanoma, head and neck, liver or kidney cancer. CDR3s leave out the opening cysteine and the closing phenylalanine or tryptophan.

TRBV9	ASSVSGSPGELF
TRBV4-2	ASSPGTSEDTQY
TRBV10-3	AIKKDSQEQY
TRBV7-2	ASSLGREAYNEQF
TRBV7-9	ASTLGGLTNEKLF
TRBV4-2	ASSQDPDPQEAPLH
TRBV28	ASTRGTGLYEQY
TRBV5-4	ASSAPGGGYGYT
TRBV7-9	ASSHQDRTNTEAF
TRBV27	ASRPSRTGLGYSNQPQH
TRBV6-5	ASRRAATYEQY
TRBV19	ASSIDGRGDGYGYT
TRBV28	ASSGSGAGNQPQH
TRBV5-1	ASSPGLAVSNEQF
TRBV2	ASSGLYYGYT
TRBV7-9	ASSLTAGGNTEAF
TRBV10-3	AISRGEATNEKLF
TRBV7-9	ASSLGQLNYGYT
TRBV7-9	ASSLGQAGQPQH
TRBV5-5	ASSLRTSGIQETQY
TRBV19	ASTPDRNLYGYT
TRBV7-9	ASSARRTARETQY
TRBV9	ASSVGGYTEAF
TRBV18	ASSRDRNQPQH
TRBV29-1	SVGDAGSYEQY
TRBV28	ASLQGGSSYEQY
TRBV2	ASRLAGVGASYNEQF
TRBV12-5	ASGASGGTEAF
TRBV10-3	AIRPRTGQDTGELF
TRBV28	ANSRDKNTEAF
TRBV9	ASSPVRGPGNTIY
TRBV9	ASGGLAGSDTQY
TRBV4-2	ASSQGANRYEQY
TRBV25-1	ASSDSGISGANVLT
TRBV2	ASNQGGPTDTQY
TRBV9	ASSVGVGTSANTGELF
TRBV7-9	ASSLIGQPQH
TRBV6-5	ASSYPGSDIQY
TRBV28	ASRLLAARDNEQF
TRBV5-1	ASSISLAGGSGEQY
TRBV19	ASSMSDNQPQH
TRBV6-6	ASSYRAGGREQY
TRBV12-5	ASGAGSTNFGEQF
TRBV5-1	ASSFSGGANYGYT
TRBV28	ASADRSSGNTIY
TRBV7-2	ASSDRTGGAEKLF
TRBV27	ASSSPGQSAYEQY
TRBV4-2	ASSQDNMGYT
TRBV20-1	SARTEAYT
TRBV15	ATSNGQGSIFDIQY